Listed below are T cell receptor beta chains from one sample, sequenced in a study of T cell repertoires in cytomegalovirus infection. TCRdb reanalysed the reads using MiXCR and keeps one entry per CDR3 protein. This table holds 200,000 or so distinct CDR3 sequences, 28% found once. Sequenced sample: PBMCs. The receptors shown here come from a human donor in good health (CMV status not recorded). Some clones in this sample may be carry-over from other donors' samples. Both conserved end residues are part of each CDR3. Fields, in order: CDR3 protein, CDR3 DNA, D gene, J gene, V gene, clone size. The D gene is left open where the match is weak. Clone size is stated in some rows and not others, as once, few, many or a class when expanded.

CDR3aa: CASSEQRGATDTQYF; CDR3nt: TGTGCCAGCAGTGAACAACGGGGGGCCACAGATACGCAGTATTTT; d_gene: -; j_gene: TRBJ2-3; v_gene: TRBV2; abundance: few
CDR3aa: CASSLPPQPQHF; CDR3nt: TGTGCCAGCAGCTTGCCCCCACAGCCCCAGCATTTT; d_gene: -; j_gene: TRBJ1-5; v_gene: TRBV7-2; abundance: many
CDR3aa: CASRGDSYEQYF; CDR3nt: TGTGCCAGCAGAGGGGACTCCTACGAGCAGTACTTC; d_gene: -; j_gene: TRBJ2-7; v_gene: TRBV6-6; abundance: few
CDR3aa: CASTTGGENYGYTF; CDR3nt: TGTGCCAGCACCACCGGAGGGGAGAACTATGGCTACACCTTC; d_gene: -; j_gene: TRBJ1-2; v_gene: TRBV28; abundance: few
CDR3aa: CASSSEGEAPVADTQYF; CDR3nt: TGTGCCAGTAGTAGTGAAGGGGAGGCCCCGGTCGCAGATACGCAGTATTTT; d_gene: -; j_gene: TRBJ2-3; v_gene: TRBV19; abundance: once
CDR3aa: CASSSSRLAGYVEQYF; CDR3nt: TGTGCCAGCAGCTCCTCTCGACTAGCGGGGTATGTCGAGCAGTACTTC; d_gene: TRBD2; j_gene: TRBJ2-7; v_gene: TRBV7-8; abundance: many
CDR3aa: CSARGPSGGGARYF; CDR3nt: TGCAGTGCTAGAGGGCCCAGCGGGGGGGGGGCCCGGTACTTC; d_gene: TRBD2; j_gene: TRBJ2-5; v_gene: TRBV20-1; abundance: -
CDR3aa: CSVEGLHRGSKRSNEQFF; CDR3nt: TGCAGCGTTGAAGGCTTACACAGGGGTAGTAAACGGTCCAATGAGCAGTTCTTC; d_gene: TRBD1; j_gene: TRBJ2-1; v_gene: TRBV29-1; abundance: -
CDR3aa: CASSLLGGGGAGDTQYF; CDR3nt: TGTGCCAGCAGCTTACTAGGGGGCGGGGGGGCAGGAGATACGCAGTATTTT; d_gene: TRBD2; j_gene: TRBJ2-3; v_gene: TRBV7-2; abundance: -
CDR3aa: CASSFRASGANVLTF; CDR3nt: TGTGCCAGCAGCTTCAGGGCCTCTGGGGCCAACGTCCTGACTTTC; d_gene: -; j_gene: TRBJ2-6; v_gene: TRBV11-1; abundance: few
CDR3aa: CASSGQGEAEHF; CDR3nt: TGTGCCAGCAGTGGACAGGGAGAAGCGGAGCATTTT; d_gene: TRBD1; j_gene: TRBJ1-5; v_gene: TRBV2; abundance: -
CDR3aa: CASSWDRETDTQYF; CDR3nt: TGTGCCAGCAGCTGGGACAGGGAGACAGATACGCAGTATTTT; d_gene: TRBD1; j_gene: TRBJ2-3; v_gene: TRBV7-3; abundance: -
CDR3aa: CASSLEFGDTQYF; CDR3nt: TGCGCCAGCAGCTTGGAGTTCGGAGATACGCAGTATTTT; d_gene: -; j_gene: TRBJ2-3; v_gene: TRBV5-1; abundance: -
CDR3aa: CAISGDSSYNEQFF; CDR3nt: TGTGCCATCAGCGGGGATAGCTCCTACAATGAGCAGTTCTTC; d_gene: -; j_gene: TRBJ2-1; v_gene: TRBV10-3; abundance: -
CDR3aa: CASSLEWTGSVRGWYF; CDR3nt: TGCGCCAGCAGTTTAGAGTGGACAGGGTCGGTTCGTGGTTGGTATTTT; d_gene: TRBD1; j_gene: TRBJ2-3; v_gene: TRBV23-1; abundance: few
CDR3aa: CASSYREKGDEQFF; CDR3nt: TGTGCCAGCAGTTATCGGGAGAAGGGCGATGAGCAGTTCTTC; d_gene: -; j_gene: TRBJ2-1; v_gene: TRBV6-2/TRBV6-3; abundance: -
CDR3aa: CASSQRTGTEYGYTF; CDR3nt: TGTGCCAGCAGCCAAAGAACCGGGACAGAGTATGGCTACACCTTC; d_gene: TRBD1; j_gene: TRBJ1-2; v_gene: TRBV14; abundance: once
CDR3aa: CASSLDSFNSPLHF; CDR3nt: TGTGCCAGCAGCTTGGACAGTTTCAATTCACCCCTCCACTTT; d_gene: -; j_gene: TRBJ1-6; v_gene: TRBV11-2; abundance: few
CDR3aa: CSVVGNRGSNEKLFF; CDR3nt: TGCAGCGTTGTAGGCAACAGGGGATCTAATGAAAAACTGTTTTTT; d_gene: TRBD1; j_gene: TRBJ1-4; v_gene: TRBV29-1; abundance: few
CDR3aa: CASSFQGGRQDTQYF; CDR3nt: TGTGCCAGCAGCTTTCAAGGGGGGCGACAAGACACCCAGTACTTC; d_gene: -; j_gene: TRBJ2-5; v_gene: TRBV7-2; abundance: -
CDR3aa: CSVEDRWGSEQFF; CDR3nt: TGCAGCGTTGAAGATAGATGGGGTAGTGAGCAGTTCTTC; d_gene: -; j_gene: TRBJ2-1; v_gene: TRBV29-1; abundance: few
CDR3aa: CASSQRDSHNEQFF; CDR3nt: TGTGCCAGCAGCCAACGGGACTCCCACAATGAGCAGTTCTTC; d_gene: -; j_gene: TRBJ2-1; v_gene: TRBV6-5; abundance: -
CDR3aa: CASSFATGGRNTIYF; CDR3nt: TGCGCCAGCAGCTTTGCGACAGGGGGCAGAAACACCATATATTTT; d_gene: TRBD1; j_gene: TRBJ1-3; v_gene: TRBV5-1; abundance: once
CDR3aa: CASSRQGTETEAFF; CDR3nt: TGCGCCAGCAGCCGACAGGGTACGGAAACTGAAGCTTTCTTT; d_gene: TRBD1; j_gene: TRBJ1-1; v_gene: TRBV5-1; abundance: -
CDR3aa: CASSKGEINTGELFF; CDR3nt: TGTGCCAGCAGTAAGGGAGAGATTAACACCGGGGAGCTGTTTTTT; d_gene: -; j_gene: TRBJ2-2; v_gene: TRBV12-3/TRBV12-4; abundance: -
CDR3aa: CATSRGLQGDEQFF; CDR3nt: TGTGCCACCAGCAGGGGTCTACAGGGAGATGAGCAGTTCTTC; d_gene: -; j_gene: TRBJ2-1; v_gene: TRBV15; abundance: many